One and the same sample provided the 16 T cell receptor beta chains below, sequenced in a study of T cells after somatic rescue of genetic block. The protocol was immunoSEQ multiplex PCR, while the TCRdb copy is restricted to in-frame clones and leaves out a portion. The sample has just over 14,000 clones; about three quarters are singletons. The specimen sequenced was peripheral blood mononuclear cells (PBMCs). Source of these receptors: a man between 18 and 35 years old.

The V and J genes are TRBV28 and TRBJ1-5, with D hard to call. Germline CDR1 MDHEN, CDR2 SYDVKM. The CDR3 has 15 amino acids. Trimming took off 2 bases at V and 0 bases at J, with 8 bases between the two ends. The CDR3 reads CASSLAQYSNQPQHF. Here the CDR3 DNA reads TGTGCCAGCAGTTTAGCACAGTATAGCAATCAGCCCCAGCATTTT.

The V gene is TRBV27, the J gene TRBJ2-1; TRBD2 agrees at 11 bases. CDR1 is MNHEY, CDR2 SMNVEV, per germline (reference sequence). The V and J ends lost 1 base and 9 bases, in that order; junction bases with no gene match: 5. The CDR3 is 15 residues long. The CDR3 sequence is CASSLYTSGGGEQFF. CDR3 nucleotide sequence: TGTGCCAGCAGTTTATATACTAGCGGGGGTGGTGAGCAGTTCTTC.

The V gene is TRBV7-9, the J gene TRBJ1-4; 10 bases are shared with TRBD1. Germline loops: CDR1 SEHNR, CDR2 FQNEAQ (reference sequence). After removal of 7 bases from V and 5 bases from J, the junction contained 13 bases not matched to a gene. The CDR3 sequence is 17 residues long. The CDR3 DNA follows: TGTGCCAGCATCCCTTTCGCCGGGACAGGGGAAAATGAAAAACTGTTTTTT. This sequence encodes CASIPFAGTGENEKLFF. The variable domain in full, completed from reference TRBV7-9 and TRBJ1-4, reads DTGVSQNPRHKITKRGQNVTFRCDPISEHNRLYWYRQTLGQGPEFLTYFQNEAQLEKSRLLSDRFSAERPKGSFSTLEIQRTEQGDSAMYLCASIPFAGTGENEKLFFGSGTQLSVL.

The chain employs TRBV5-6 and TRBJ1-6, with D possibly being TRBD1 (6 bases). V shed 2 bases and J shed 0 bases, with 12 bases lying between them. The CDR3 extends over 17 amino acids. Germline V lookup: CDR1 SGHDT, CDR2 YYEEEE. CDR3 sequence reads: CASSLRRQVSYNSPLHF. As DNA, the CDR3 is TGTGCCAGCAGCTTACGGCGACAGGTCTCCTATAATTCACCCCTCCACTTT.

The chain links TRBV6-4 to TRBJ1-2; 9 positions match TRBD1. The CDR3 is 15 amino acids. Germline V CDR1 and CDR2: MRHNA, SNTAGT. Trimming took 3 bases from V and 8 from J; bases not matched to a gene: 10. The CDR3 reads CASSESGQGKRGYTF. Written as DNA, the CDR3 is TGTGCCAGCAGTGAATCGGGACAGGGCAAGAGGGGCTACACCTTC.

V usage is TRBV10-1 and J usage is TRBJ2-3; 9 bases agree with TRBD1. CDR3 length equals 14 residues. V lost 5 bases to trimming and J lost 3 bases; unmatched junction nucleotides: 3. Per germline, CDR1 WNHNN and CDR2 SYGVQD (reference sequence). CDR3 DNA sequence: TGCGCCAGCAGTCGGGACAGGGAGACAGATACGCAGTATTTT. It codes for CASSRDRETDTQYF.

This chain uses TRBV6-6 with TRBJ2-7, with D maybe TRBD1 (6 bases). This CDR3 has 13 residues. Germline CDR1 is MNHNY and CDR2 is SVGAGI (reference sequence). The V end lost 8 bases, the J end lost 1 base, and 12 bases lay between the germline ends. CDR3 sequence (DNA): TGTGCCAGCCGGCACAGGGTTTCCTACGAGCAGTACTTC. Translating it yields CASRHRVSYEQYF.

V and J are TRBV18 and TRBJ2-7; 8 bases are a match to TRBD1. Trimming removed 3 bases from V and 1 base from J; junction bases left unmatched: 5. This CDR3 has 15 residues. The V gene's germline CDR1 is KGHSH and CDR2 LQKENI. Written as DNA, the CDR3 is TGTGCCAGCTCACCCGGGACAGGAGTTTCCTACGAGCAGTACTTC. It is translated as CASSPGTGVSYEQYF.

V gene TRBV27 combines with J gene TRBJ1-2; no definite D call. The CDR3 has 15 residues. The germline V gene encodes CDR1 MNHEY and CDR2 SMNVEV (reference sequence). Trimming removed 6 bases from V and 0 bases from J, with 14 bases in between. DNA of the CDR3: TGTGCCAGCAGCTCCGGGCGGTCAGCTAACTATGGCTACACCTTC. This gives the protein CASSSGRSANYGYTF.

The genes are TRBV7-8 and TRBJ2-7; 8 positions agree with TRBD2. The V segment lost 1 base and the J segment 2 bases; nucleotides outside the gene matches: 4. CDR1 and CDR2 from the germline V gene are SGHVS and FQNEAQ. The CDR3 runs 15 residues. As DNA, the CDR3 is TGTGCCAGCAGCTTAGGGACTAGCTTAGCCTACGAGCAGTACTTC. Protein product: CASSLGTSLAYEQYF. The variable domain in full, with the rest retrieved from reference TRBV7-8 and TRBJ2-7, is GAGVSQSPRYKVAKRGQDVALRCDPISGHVSLFWYQQALGQGPEFLTYFQNEAQLDKSGLPSDRFFAERPEGSVSTLKIQRTQQEDSAVYLCASSLGTSLAYEQYFGPGTRLTVT.

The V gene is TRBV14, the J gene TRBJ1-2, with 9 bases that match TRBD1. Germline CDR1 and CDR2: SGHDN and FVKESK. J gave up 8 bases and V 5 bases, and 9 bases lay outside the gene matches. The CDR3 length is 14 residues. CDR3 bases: TGTGCCAGCAGCGAATTAACAGGGGGCGCGGGCTACACCTTC. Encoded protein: CASSELTGGAGYTF.

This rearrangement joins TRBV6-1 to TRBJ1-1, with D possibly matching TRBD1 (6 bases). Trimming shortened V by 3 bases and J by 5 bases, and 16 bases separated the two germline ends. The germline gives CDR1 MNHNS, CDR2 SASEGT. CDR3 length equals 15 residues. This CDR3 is CASSERGYRETEAFF. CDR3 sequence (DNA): TGTGCCAGCAGTGAGAGGGGATACAGGGAGACTGAAGCTTTCTTT.

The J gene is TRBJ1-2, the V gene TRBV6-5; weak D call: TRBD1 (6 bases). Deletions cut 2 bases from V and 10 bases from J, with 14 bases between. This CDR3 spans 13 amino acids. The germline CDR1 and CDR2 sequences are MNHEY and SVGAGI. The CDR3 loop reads CASSYRYRADYTF. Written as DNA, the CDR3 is TGTGCCAGCAGTTACCGCTACAGGGCTGACTACACCTTC.

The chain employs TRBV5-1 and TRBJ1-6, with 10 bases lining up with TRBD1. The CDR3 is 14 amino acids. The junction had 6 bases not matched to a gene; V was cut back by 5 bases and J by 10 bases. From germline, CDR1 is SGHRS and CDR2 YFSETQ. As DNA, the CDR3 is TGCGCCAGCAGACCGGGACAGGGGTTATCACCCCTCCACTTT. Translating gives CASRPGQGLSPLHF.

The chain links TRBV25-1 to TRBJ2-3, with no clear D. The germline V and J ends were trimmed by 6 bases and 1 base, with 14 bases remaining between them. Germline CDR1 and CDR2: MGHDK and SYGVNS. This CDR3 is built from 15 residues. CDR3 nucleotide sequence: TGTGCCAGCAGGCAGGCAGCGCTCGGCACAGATACGCAGTATTTT. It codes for CASRQAALGTDTQYF.

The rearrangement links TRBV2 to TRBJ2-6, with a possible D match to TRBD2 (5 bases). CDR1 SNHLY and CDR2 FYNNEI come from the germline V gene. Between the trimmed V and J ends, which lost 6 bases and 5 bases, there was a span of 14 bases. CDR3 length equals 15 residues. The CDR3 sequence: CASRIAEGWANVLTF. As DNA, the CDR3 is TGTGCCAGCAGAATCGCTGAGGGCTGGGCCAACGTCCTGACTTTC.